This passage covers 4 T cell receptor beta chains from one sample sequenced in a study of T cells in Graves' hyperthyroidism and ophthalmopathy. The source material, RNA transcripts, was used to amplify TCR beta CDR3 regions. The TCR CDR3 was amplified in a first-round RT-PCR using the HTBI primer set. TCRdb reprocessed the multiplex PCR reads via MiXCR and lists one record per CDR3 protein. The data show about 600,000 distinct CDR3 sequences, 15% to 20% seen once. Sequenced input: blood. The source is a woman between 40 and 55 years old with Graves' ophthalmopathy.

This clonotype was picked up many times. The chain couples TRBV9 to TRBJ2-5, with D uncertain. V was trimmed by 4 bases and J by 4 bases, leaving 5 bases between them. This CDR3 contains 11 residues. CDR1 is SGDLS and CDR2 is YYNGEE in the germline V gene. The CDR3 DNA follows: TGTGCCAGCAGCCCCCCAGAGACCCAGTACTTC. This encodes CASSPPETQYF.

The table lists this clonotype with many counts. This chain links TRBV29-1 with TRBJ1-5, with D maybe TRBD1 (5 bases). CDR3 length equals 15 residues. V was cut by 0 bases and J by 1 base, with 10 bases left in between. Germline CDR1 SQVTM, CDR2 ANQGSEA. The CDR3 nucleotides are TGCAGCGTTGAAGACCCGGGGGTGAGCAATCAGCCCCAGCATTTT. Its translation: CSVEDPGVSNQPQHF.

This sequence joins TRBV6-1 and TRBJ2-1; D is ambiguous. The CDR3 length is 13 residues. The germline V gene encodes CDR1 MNHNS and CDR2 SASEGT. Trimming removed 7 bases at V and 5 bases at J, with 12 bases between. The CDR3 DNA reads as TGTGCCAGCACCCCAAGTCCGGACAATGAGCAGTTCTTC. It translates to CASTPSPDNEQFF.

The chain uses TRBV2 and TRBJ2-2, with D uncertain. The CDR3 contains 13 residues. Germline V lookup: CDR1 SNHLY, CDR2 FYNNEI. Trimming removed 2 bases at V and 6 bases at J, with 7 bases between. CDR3 region: CASSELRSGELFF. In DNA, the CDR3 is TGTGCCAGCAGTGAATTACGTTCCGGGGAGCTGTTTTTT.